The 23 T cell receptor beta chains reported below all come from one sample, sequenced in a study of T cell changes during pregnancy in multiple sclerosis. The repertoire was sequenced with immunoSEQ multiplex PCR; TCRdb's copy has only in-frame clones and lacks some. The sample carries 100,000 or so clones, around nine tenths recorded once. The material sequenced was peripheral blood, taken in the second trimester of pregnancy. These TCRs come from a female donor with multiple sclerosis, enrolled in a pregnancy study.

The rearrangement uses TRBV5-4 and TRBJ2-1, with 11 positions matching TRBD1. V lost 3 bases to trimming and J lost 5 bases; unmatched junction nucleotides: 7. There are 16 residues in the CDR3. Per the germline V gene, CDR1 is SGHNT and CDR2 is YYREEE (reference sequence). The CDR3 spells CASSWARDRGNNEQFF. For the CDR3, the DNA is TGTGCCAGCAGCTGGGCCCGGGACAGGGGGAACAATGAGCAGTTCTTC.

As concerns this clone: This sample also contains other DNA sequences that code for the same CDR3. The chain recombines TRBV5-4 with TRBJ2-7, with D possibly being TRBD2 (6 bases). The CDR3 totals 13 residues. Germline values: CDR1 SGHNT, CDR2 YYREEE (reference sequence). Trimming removed 1 base from V and 3 bases from J, with 8 bases in between. The CDR3 spells CASSLRGSYEQYF. The CDR3 DNA follows: TGTGCCAGCAGCTTGCGGGGGAGCTACGAGCAGTACTTC.

The rearrangement joins TRBV6-1 to TRBJ2-7, with TRBD2 matching 10 bases. Trimming removed 7 bases from V and 3 bases from J; junction bases left unmatched: 6. The CDR3 length is 14 residues. The germline CDR1 and CDR2 sequences are MNHNS and SASEGT. The CDR3 loop is CASIWTSGVYEQYF. In DNA, the CDR3 is TGTGCCAGCATTTGGACTAGCGGCGTCTACGAGCAGTACTTC.

This sequence joins TRBV30 and TRBJ2-7, with 12 bases matching TRBD2. The CDR3 is 14 residues long. The J segment lost 7 bases and the V segment lost 0 bases, leaving 4 bases of the junction unmatched. CDR1 is GTSNPN and CDR2 is SVGIG in the germline V gene (reference sequence). CDR3 nucleotides: TGTGCCTGGAGTGTTCTTCTAGCGGGAGGGGAGCAGTACTTC. It is translated as CAWSVLLAGGEQYF. The entire variable domain, with the rest obtained from reference TRBV30 and TRBJ2-7, is as follows: SQTIHQWPATLVQPVGSPLSLECTVEGTSNPNLYWYRQAAGRGLQLLFYSVGIGQISSEVPQNLSASRPQDRQFILSSKKLLLSDSGFYLCAWSVLLAGGEQYFGPGTRLTVT.

The genes are TRBV28 and TRBJ1-1, with D uncertain. Germline lookup yields CDR1 MDHEN and CDR2 SYDVKM. The CDR3 has 14 residues. Trimming took off 4 bases at V and 6 bases at J, with 15 bases between the two ends. CDR3 protein: CASSSTAARAEAFF. CDR3 DNA sequence: TGTGCCAGCAGTTCGACGGCTGCGAGGGCTGAAGCTTTCTTT. The variable domain in full, with the rest retrieved from reference TRBV28 and TRBJ1-1, is DVKVTQSSRYLVKRTGEKVFLECVQDMDHENMFWYRQDPGLGLRLIYFSYDVKMKEKGDIPEGYSVSREKKERFSLILESASTNQTSMYLCASSSTAARAEAFFGQGTRLTVV.

This clone is a singleton in its sample. The rearrangement uses TRBV7-8 and TRBJ1-2; 11 bases are a match to TRBD1. The CDR3 runs to 19 residues. The J segment lost 4 bases and the V segment lost 0 bases, leaving 13 bases of the junction unmatched. In germline, CDR1 is SGHVS, CDR2 FQNEAQ. CDR3 DNA sequence: TGTGCCAGCAGCTTAGCAAAGGGGAGATCCGGGACAGGGGGCTATGGCTACACCTTC. Translation gives CASSLAKGRSGTGGYGYTF.

V usage is TRBV5-6 and J usage is TRBJ1-4; 9 positions match TRBD1. CDR1 is SGHDT and CDR2 is YYEEEE in the germline V gene. The CDR3 contains 14 residues. V was pared by 4 bases and J by 8 bases, with 6 bases of the junction left unmatched. CDR3 coding DNA: TGTGCCAGCAGCCCGGGACAGGGAGACGAAAAACTGTTTTTT. Protein sequence: CASSPGQGDEKLFF.

The chain links TRBV30 to TRBJ1-3, with D uncertain. The CDR3 is 13 amino acids. V was clipped by 3 bases and J by 0 bases, with 6 bases between them. Germline V gene sequence: CDR1 GTSNPN, CDR2 SVGIG (reference sequence). The CDR3 sequence: CAWSGNSGNTIYF. CDR3 sequence (DNA): TGTGCCTGGAGCGGGAACTCTGGAAACACCATATATTTT.

The V and J genes are TRBV10-1 and TRBJ1-1; no clear D gene. V was cut by 4 bases and J by 10 bases, with 16 bases left in between. The CDR3 extends over 13 amino acids. The germline V gene encodes CDR1 WNHNN and CDR2 SYGVQD (reference sequence). CDR3 sequence (DNA): TGCGCCAGCAGTGTCGCCCCGGGAGCTCGAGCTTTCTTT. It translates to CASSVAPGARAFF.

The chain couples TRBV10-2 to TRBJ2-1; 10 positions agree with TRBD2. In germline, CDR1 is WSHSY, CDR2 SAAADI. The CDR3 covers 16 residues. Trimming removed 3 bases from V and 2 bases from J; junction bases left unmatched: 4. CDR3 coding DNA: TGCGCCAGCAGTGAAGTAGCGGGAGGAACCTACAATGAGCAGTTCTTC. It codes for CASSEVAGGTYNEQFF.

The chain combines TRBV27 with TRBJ1-5, with TRBD1 matching 10 bases. Per germline, CDR1 MNHEY and CDR2 SMNVEV (reference sequence). V was pared by 3 bases and J by 4 bases, with 3 bases of the junction left unmatched. This CDR3 has 15 residues. CDR3 nucleotide sequence: TGTGCCAGCAGTTTCCTGGGACAGGGGAATCAGCCCCAGCATTTT. It is translated as CASSFLGQGNQPQHF.

As for this clone: Other DNA sequences from this sample encode an identical CDR3 as well. The chain couples TRBV18 to TRBJ1-5, with D possibly being TRBD1 (6 bases). Trimming removed 3 bases from V and 3 bases from J, with 9 bases in between. Per germline, CDR1 KGHSH and CDR2 LQKENI. This CDR3 comprises 14 residues. CDR3: CASSPQGNNQPQHF. In DNA, the CDR3 is TGTGCCAGCTCACCGCAGGGGAACAATCAGCCCCAGCATTTT.

This clone has a single count. The gene calls are TRBV18 and TRBJ2-7; D gene ambiguous. This CDR3 comprises 13 residues. The V end was cut by 3 bases, the J end by 0 bases, with 6 bases between. The germline gives CDR1 KGHSH, CDR2 LQKENI. The CDR3 protein is CASSPGGSYEQYF. The CDR3, as DNA: TGTGCCAGCTCACCCGGCGGCTCCTACGAGCAGTACTTC.

The V gene is TRBV7-2, the J gene TRBJ2-7, with D possibly matching TRBD1 (5 bases). Germline CDR1 is SGHTA and CDR2 is FQGNSA. V lost 1 base and J lost 9, with 13 bases in between. The CDR3 loop spans 13 amino acids. In DNA form, the CDR3 reads TGTGCCAGCAGCTTAGGGGCTTTAAGGGGGCAGTACTTC. Amino acids: CASSLGALRGQYF.

The genes are TRBV5-8 and TRBJ2-7; 11 bases are shared with TRBD1. The trim removed 4 bases at V and 2 bases at J, leaving 5 bases unmatched. CDR1 SGHTS and CDR2 YDEGEE come from the germline V gene. The CDR3 has 15 amino acids. The CDR3, as DNA: TGTGCCAGCAGCGCCCGGGACAGGGGGACCTACGAGCAGTACTTC. Translation gives CASSARDRGTYEQYF.

The chain carries TRBV27 and TRBJ2-5; TRBD1 matches 7 bases. Per the germline V gene, CDR1 is MNHEY and CDR2 is SMNVEV (reference sequence). The CDR3 is 15 residues long. The V gene end was trimmed by 4 bases and the J gene end by 2 bases; junction bases not matched to a gene: 7. CDR3 protein: CASSSPGQSQETQYF. CDR3 in DNA: TGTGCCAGCAGTTCGCCGGGACAGAGTCAAGAGACCCAGTACTTC.

The gene calls are TRBV4-2 and TRBJ2-3; possible D gene TRBD2, 6 bases. The germline V and J ends were trimmed by 0 bases and 0 bases, with 7 bases remaining between them. Germline CDR1 is LGHNA and CDR2 is YNFKEQ. This CDR3 is built from 15 residues. The CDR3 bases are TGTGCCAGCAGCCAAGATGGGACTAGCACAGATACGCAGTATTTT. The encoded protein is CASSQDGTSTDTQYF.

The chain recombines TRBV4-2 with TRBJ1-2; 7 nucleotides align to TRBD1. The CDR3 runs to 18 residues. CDR1 and CDR2 (germline): LGHNA, YNFKEQ. V trimming: 6 bases; J trimming: 2 bases; junction bases outside the gene matches: 18. This CDR3 reads CASRDSGGRQGLNYGYTF. Written as DNA, the CDR3 is TGTGCCAGCAGGGATAGTGGCGGCAGACAGGGCCTCAACTATGGCTACACCTTC.

The V gene is TRBV1, the J gene TRBJ1-5; the tabulated D call, TRBD1, remains unverified against the DNA. TRBV1 is marked as a pseudogene. There are 23 residues in the CDR3. In DNA form, the CDR3 reads TGCACCAGCAGCCAAGATCGAGGTGAGGCAATCAGGGGACCTAGCTATAGCAATCAGCCCCAGCATTTT. Its protein is CTSSQDRGEAIRGPSYSNQPQHF.

This clone was seen more than once but under ten times. This chain joins TRBV2 and TRBJ2-3; 7 bases align to TRBD2. V shed 6 bases and J 6 bases; nucleotides not matched to a gene: 9. CDR1 SNHLY and CDR2 FYNNEI come from the germline V gene. This CDR3 is 14 amino acids long. The CDR3, as DNA: TGTGCCAGCAGGGAGCGACTAGCTGCTGATACGCAGTATTTT. Translating gives CASRERLAADTQYF. Variable domain in full (rest from reference TRBV2 and TRBJ2-3): EPEVTQTPSHQVTQMGQEVILRCVPISNHLYFYWYRQILGQKVEFLVSFYNNEISEKSEIFDDQFSVERPDGSNFTLKIRSTKLEDSAMYFCASRERLAADTQYFGPGTRLTVL.

The chain uses TRBV6-5 and TRBJ1-2; 7 bases match TRBD1. V shed 2 bases, J shed 3 bases, and the junction held 3 bases outside the gene matches. This CDR3 region has 14 residues. Germline loops: CDR1 MNHEY, CDR2 SVGAGI. The CDR3: CASSYRGPYYGYTF. CDR3 sequence (DNA): TGTGCCAGCAGTTACAGGGGGCCCTACTATGGCTACACCTTC.

V and J are TRBV5-8 and TRBJ1-2; no reliable D call. V lost 1 base to trimming and J lost 2 bases, with 12 bases between them. The CDR3 loop spans 15 amino acids. The germline V gene has CDR1 SGHTS and CDR2 YDEGEE. The CDR3 region is CASSLREGNNYGYTF. In DNA, the CDR3 is TGTGCCAGCAGCTTGAGGGAGGGCAACAACTATGGCTACACCTTC.

The rearrangement links TRBV6-5 to TRBJ1-1; TRBD1 might be the D (5 bases). Germline values: CDR1 MNHEY, CDR2 SVGAGI. Trimming left V 7 bases short and J 5 bases short, with 11 bases between. This CDR3 region has 12 residues. CDR3 nucleotides: TGTGCCAGCAAGCCAGGGTGGACTGAAGCTTTCTTT. This translates into CASKPGWTEAFF.